The present TCR beta chain was sequenced within a study of cytomegalovirus exposure and HLA in healthy donors. TCRdb's copy holds only in-frame clones and misses some; the assay was immunoSEQ multiplex PCR. The table lists 52,000 or so clones, 85% to 90% of them singletons. Germline CDR1 is MNHEY and CDR2 is SVGAGI. The V end was cut by 0 bases, the J end by 5 bases, with 16 bases between. The CDR3 has 16 residues. The receptor's source is a woman in her late teens or twenties in good health and CMV-seronegative. The rearrangement uses TRBV6-5 and TRBJ1-1, with D uncertain. The material sequenced was PBMCs. CDR3 in DNA: TGTGCCAGCAGTTACTCGATTAAAGCCCCGGGGACTGAAGCTTTCTTT. This codes for CASSYSIKAPGTEAFF.